Listed below are T cell receptor beta chains from one sample, sequenced in a study of monozygotic twins with inflammatory bowel disease. TCRdb derives one entry per CDR3 protein from the 5' RACE reads, leaving out DNA. Here the sample table reports around 380,000 distinct CDR3 sequences. Source material: blood. These receptor sequences come from a human donor with ulcerative colitis or Crohn's disease, or a healthy co-twin of an affected twin (not recorded which). Both conserved end residues are part of each CDR3. Each record gives: V gene, CDR3 length, J gene, CDR3 protein.

v_gene: TRBV5-5; len: 15; j_gene: TRBJ2-2; CDR3aa: CASSLLTGSTGELFF
v_gene: TRBV12-3/TRBV12-4; len: 13; j_gene: TRBJ1-1; CDR3aa: CASSFFEGNEAFF
v_gene: TRBV4-3; len: 18; j_gene: TRBJ2-1; CDR3aa: CASSQGRSLAGYYNEQFF
v_gene: TRBV20-1; len: 17; j_gene: TRBJ2-1; CDR3aa: CSATGLAGDRSYNEQFF
v_gene: TRBV4-3; len: 14; j_gene: TRBJ1-1; CDR3aa: CASSPNRGQLEAFF
v_gene: TRBV7-2; len: 15; j_gene: TRBJ1-3; CDR3aa: CASSLGGFTGNTIYF
v_gene: TRBV9; len: 17; j_gene: TRBJ2-1; CDR3aa: CASSVRPSGLGGGEQFF
v_gene: TRBV20-1; len: 14; j_gene: TRBJ1-3; CDR3aa: CSARGGDSGNTIYF
v_gene: TRBV6-1; len: 20; j_gene: TRBJ1-5; CDR3aa: CASSEAKGRGAVYSNQPQHF
v_gene: TRBV24-1; len: 12; j_gene: TRBJ1-2; CDR3aa: CATSDSLNGYTF
v_gene: TRBV7-9; len: 12; j_gene: TRBJ1-2; CDR3aa: CASSASGYGYTF
v_gene: TRBV7-9; len: 15; j_gene: TRBJ1-2; CDR3aa: CASSLGVGDNYGYTF
v_gene: TRBV7-9; len: 14; j_gene: TRBJ2-7; CDR3aa: CASSQTGHGYEQYF
v_gene: TRBV24-1; len: 14; j_gene: TRBJ2-1; CDR3aa: CATSDPTGYGEQFF
v_gene: TRBV7-9; len: 17; j_gene: TRBJ2-1; CDR3aa: CASSLLGRTSGNNEQFF
v_gene: TRBV7-9; len: 13; j_gene: TRBJ1-4; CDR3aa: CASSNAGDEKLFF
v_gene: TRBV6-2/TRBV6-3; len: 12; j_gene: TRBJ2-7; CDR3aa: CASSFPTYEQYF
v_gene: TRBV30; len: 16; j_gene: TRBJ2-1; CDR3aa: CAWTSGLAGGGDEQFF
v_gene: TRBV28; len: 15; j_gene: TRBJ2-7; CDR3aa: CASINGGTVNYEQYF
v_gene: TRBV29-1; len: 20; j_gene: TRBJ2-3; CDR3aa: CSVETGRTSGMGRGTDTQYF
v_gene: TRBV28; len: 13; j_gene: TRBJ2-1; CDR3aa: CASSLVRNGEQFF
v_gene: TRBV28; len: 13; j_gene: TRBJ1-2; CDR3aa: CASISRLLYGYTF
v_gene: TRBV2; len: 13; j_gene: TRBJ1-1; CDR3aa: CASKSEGVTEAFF
v_gene: TRBV7-3; len: 16; j_gene: TRBJ1-1; CDR3aa: CASRMGSGQGTAEAFF
v_gene: TRBV10-3; len: 17; j_gene: TRBJ1-3; CDR3aa: CAISESGTQLSGNTIYF
v_gene: TRBV3-1; len: 18; j_gene: TRBJ2-3; CDR3aa: CASSQGEVRLLRGDTQYF
v_gene: TRBV5-1; len: 14; j_gene: TRBJ2-5; CDR3aa: CASSFQGDQETQYF
v_gene: TRBV9; len: 14; j_gene: TRBJ2-7; CDR3aa: CASSVGGAGDEQYF
v_gene: TRBV4-1; len: 16; j_gene: TRBJ1-1; CDR3aa: CASSQVREFRNTEAFF
v_gene: TRBV4-3; len: 14; j_gene: TRBJ2-2; CDR3aa: CASSQDSGSGELFF
v_gene: TRBV7-3; len: 15; j_gene: TRBJ2-1; CDR3aa: CASSLQGGSYNEQFF
v_gene: TRBV28; len: 14; j_gene: TRBJ2-1; CDR3aa: CASSLGRAGNEQFF
v_gene: TRBV4-3; len: 13; j_gene: TRBJ2-7; CDR3aa: CASSSDRGLEQYF
v_gene: TRBV18; len: 12; j_gene: TRBJ1-1; CDR3aa: CASSPGAHEAFF
v_gene: TRBV19; len: 14; j_gene: TRBJ1-5; CDR3aa: CASSGSTGVQPQHF
v_gene: TRBV6-6; len: 13; j_gene: TRBJ2-5; CDR3aa: CASSRQGTETQYF
v_gene: TRBV11-2; len: 13; j_gene: TRBJ2-2; CDR3aa: CASSLELTGELFF
v_gene: TRBV4-2; len: 15; j_gene: TRBJ1-2; CDR3aa: CASSQVGTLGNGYTF
v_gene: TRBV7-2; len: 17; j_gene: TRBJ2-1; CDR3aa: CASSQRRRGRNYNEQFF
v_gene: TRBV5-5; len: 15; j_gene: TRBJ2-1; CDR3aa: CASSVGLAEYNEQFF
v_gene: TRBV5-1; len: 14; j_gene: TRBJ1-4; CDR3aa: CASSFGSSGEKLFF